The 2 T cell receptor beta chains below all came from one sample that was sequenced in a study of OX40 agonist ivuxolimab in advanced cancers. Library prep was done by the immunoSEQ multiplex PCR assay. TCRdb retrieved this table from immuneACCESS and kept in-frame rearrangements only. Not all clones are present; in checked studies, unresolved V genes account for under half, and no reason is known for the remainder. The sample yields more than 50,000 clones; approximately 94% were counted once. The ten largest clones represent around 20% of the sample. Sample: CD4+ or CD8+ T cells sorted from blood, taken in a trial of the OX40 agonist ivuxolimab. The receptors shown here come from an adult with an advanced solid tumor such as melanoma, head and neck, liver or kidney cancer.

The chain employs TRBV2 and TRBJ2-5, with D perhaps matching TRBD2 (5 bases). Germline lookup yields CDR1 SNHLY and CDR2 FYNNEI. This CDR3 region has 14 residues. V shed 6 bases and J shed 5 bases, with 16 bases lying between them. CDR3 amino acids: CASRDRRGAETQYF. CDR3 sequence (DNA): TGTGCCAGCAGGGACCGCCGGGGAGCGGAGACCCAGTACTTC.

The chain combines TRBV5-4 with TRBJ2-7; TRBD1 agrees at 8 bases. J was trimmed by 6 bases and V by 4 bases; bases with no gene match: 9. The CDR3 has 14 residues. The germline CDR1 and CDR2 sequences are SGHNT and YYREEE (reference sequence). CDR3 loop: CASSTTGVGSEQYF. CDR3 in DNA: TGTGCCAGCAGCACGACAGGGGTTGGTTCCGAGCAGTACTTC.